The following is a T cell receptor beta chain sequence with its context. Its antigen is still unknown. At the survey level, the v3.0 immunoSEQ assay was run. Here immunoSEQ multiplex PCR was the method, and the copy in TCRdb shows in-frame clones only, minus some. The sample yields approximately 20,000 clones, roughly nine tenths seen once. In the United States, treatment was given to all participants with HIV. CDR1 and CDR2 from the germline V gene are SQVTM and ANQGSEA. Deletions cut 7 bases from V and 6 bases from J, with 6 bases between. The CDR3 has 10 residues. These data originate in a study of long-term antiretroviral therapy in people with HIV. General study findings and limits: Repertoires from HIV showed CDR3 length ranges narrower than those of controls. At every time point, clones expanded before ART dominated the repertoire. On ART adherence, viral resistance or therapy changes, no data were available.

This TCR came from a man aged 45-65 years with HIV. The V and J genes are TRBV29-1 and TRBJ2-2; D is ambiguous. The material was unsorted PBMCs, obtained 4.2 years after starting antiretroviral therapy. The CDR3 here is CSAYAGELFF. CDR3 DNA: TGCAGCGCCTACGCCGGGGAGCTGTTTTTT.